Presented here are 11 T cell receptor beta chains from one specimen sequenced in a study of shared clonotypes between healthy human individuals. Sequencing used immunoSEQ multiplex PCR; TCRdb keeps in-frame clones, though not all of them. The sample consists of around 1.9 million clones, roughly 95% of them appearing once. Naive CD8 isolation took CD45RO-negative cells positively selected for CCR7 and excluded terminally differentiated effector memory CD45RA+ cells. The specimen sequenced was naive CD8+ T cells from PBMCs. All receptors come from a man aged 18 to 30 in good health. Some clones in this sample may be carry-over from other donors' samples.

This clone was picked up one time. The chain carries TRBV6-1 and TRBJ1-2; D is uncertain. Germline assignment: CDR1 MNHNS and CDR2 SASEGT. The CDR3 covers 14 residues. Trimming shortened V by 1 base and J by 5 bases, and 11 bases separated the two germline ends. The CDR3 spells CASSEGTFPYGYTF. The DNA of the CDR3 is TGTGCCAGCAGTGAAGGGACGTTCCCATATGGCTACACCTTC.

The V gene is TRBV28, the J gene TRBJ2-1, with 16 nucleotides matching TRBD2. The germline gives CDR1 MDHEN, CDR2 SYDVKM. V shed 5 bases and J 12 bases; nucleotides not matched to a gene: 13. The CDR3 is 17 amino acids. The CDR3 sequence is CASSAIKGLAGGGWQFF. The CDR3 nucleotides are TGTGCCAGCAGTGCCATTAAGGGACTAGCGGGAGGGGGGTGGCAGTTCTTC.

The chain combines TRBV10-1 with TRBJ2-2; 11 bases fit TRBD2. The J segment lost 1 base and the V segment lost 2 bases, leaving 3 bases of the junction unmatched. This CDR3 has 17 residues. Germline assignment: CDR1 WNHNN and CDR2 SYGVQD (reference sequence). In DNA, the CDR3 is TGCGCCAGCAGTGAGCAGGGACTAGCGGTGAACACCGGGGAGCTGTTTTTT. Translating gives CASSEQGLAVNTGELFF.

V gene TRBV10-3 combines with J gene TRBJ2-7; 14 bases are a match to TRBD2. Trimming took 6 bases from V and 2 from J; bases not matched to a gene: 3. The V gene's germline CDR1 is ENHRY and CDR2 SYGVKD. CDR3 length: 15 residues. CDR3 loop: CAISGGLAGAYEQYF. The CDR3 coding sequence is TGTGCCATCAGCGGGGGACTAGCGGGAGCCTACGAGCAGTACTTC.

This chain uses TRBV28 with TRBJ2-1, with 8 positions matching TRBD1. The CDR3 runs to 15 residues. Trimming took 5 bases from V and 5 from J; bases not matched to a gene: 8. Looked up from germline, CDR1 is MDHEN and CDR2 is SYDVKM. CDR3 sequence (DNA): TGTGCCAGCAGTACCCGGGACAGGCCAAACAATGAGCAGTTCTTC. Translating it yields CASSTRDRPNNEQFF.

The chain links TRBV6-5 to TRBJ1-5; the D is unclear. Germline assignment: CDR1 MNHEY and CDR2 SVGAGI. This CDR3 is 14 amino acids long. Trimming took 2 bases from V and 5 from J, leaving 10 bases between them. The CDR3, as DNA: TGTGCCAGCAGTTACGAGGAGGGCCATCAGCCCCAGCATTTT. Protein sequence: CASSYEEGHQPQHF.

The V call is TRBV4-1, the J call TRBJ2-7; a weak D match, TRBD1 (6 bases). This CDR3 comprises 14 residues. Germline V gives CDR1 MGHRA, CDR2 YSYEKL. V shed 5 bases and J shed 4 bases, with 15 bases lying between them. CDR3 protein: CASSGGPRGYEQYF. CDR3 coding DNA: TGCGCCAGCAGCGGGGGCCCTAGGGGTTACGAGCAGTACTTC.

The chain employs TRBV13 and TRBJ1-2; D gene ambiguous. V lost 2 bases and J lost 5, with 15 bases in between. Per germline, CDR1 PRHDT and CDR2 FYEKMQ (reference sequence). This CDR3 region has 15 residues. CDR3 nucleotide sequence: TGTGCCAGCAGCTTAAGAGGTGAACACGAGTATGGCTACACCTTC. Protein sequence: CASSLRGEHEYGYTF.

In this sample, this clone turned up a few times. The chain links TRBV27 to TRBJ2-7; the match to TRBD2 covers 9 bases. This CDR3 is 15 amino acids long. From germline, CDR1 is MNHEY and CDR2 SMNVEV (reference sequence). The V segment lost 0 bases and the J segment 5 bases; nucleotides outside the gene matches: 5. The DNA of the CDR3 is TGTGCCAGCAGTTTATCGTCGGGACTAGCCAACGAGCAGTACTTC. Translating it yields CASSLSSGLANEQYF.

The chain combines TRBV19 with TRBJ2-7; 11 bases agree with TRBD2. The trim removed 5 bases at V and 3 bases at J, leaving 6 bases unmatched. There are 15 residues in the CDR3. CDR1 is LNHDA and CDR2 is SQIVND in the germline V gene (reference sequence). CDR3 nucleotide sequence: TGTGCCAGTAGTTTTACTAGCGGGAGTAACTACGAGCAGTACTTC. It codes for CASSFTSGSNYEQYF. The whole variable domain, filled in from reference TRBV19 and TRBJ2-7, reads DGGITQSPKYLFRKEGQNVTLSCEQNLNHDAMYWYRQDPGQGLRLIYYSQIVNDFQKGDIAEGYSVSREKKESFPLTVTSAQKNPTAFYLCASSFTSGSNYEQYFGPGTRLTVT.

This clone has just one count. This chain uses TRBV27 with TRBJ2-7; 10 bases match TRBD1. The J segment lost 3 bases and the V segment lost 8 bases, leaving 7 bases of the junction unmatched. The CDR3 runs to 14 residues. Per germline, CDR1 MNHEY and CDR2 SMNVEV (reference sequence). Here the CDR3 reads CASGPGQGFYEQYF. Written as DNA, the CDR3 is TGTGCCAGCGGGCCGGGACAGGGGTTCTACGAGCAGTACTTC.